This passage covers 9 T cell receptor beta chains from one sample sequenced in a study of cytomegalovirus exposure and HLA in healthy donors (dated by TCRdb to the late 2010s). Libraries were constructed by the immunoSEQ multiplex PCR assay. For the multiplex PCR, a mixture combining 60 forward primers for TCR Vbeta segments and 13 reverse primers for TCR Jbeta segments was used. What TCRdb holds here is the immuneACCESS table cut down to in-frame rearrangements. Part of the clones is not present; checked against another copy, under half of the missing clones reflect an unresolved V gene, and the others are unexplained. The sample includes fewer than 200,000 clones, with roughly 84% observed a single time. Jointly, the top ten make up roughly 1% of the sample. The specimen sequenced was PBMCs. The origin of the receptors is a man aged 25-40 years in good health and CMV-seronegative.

CDR3 residues: CASSKGQGDEKLFF. CDR3 nucleotide sequence: TGTGCCAGCAGCAAGGGACAGGGAGATGAAAAACTGTTTTTT. The rearrangement joins TRBV11-1 to TRBJ1-4; 9 bases are a match to TRBD1. The V and J ends lost 5 bases and 6 bases, in that order; junction bases with no gene match: 4. CDR1 and CDR2 from the germline V gene are SGHAT and FQDESV (reference sequence). The CDR3 is 14 residues long. Combining the CDR3 with reference TRBV11-1 and TRBJ1-4 gives the whole variable domain EAEVAQSPRYKITEKSQAVAFWCDPISGHATLYWYRQILGQGPELLVQFQDESVVDDSQLPKDRFSAERLKGVDSTLKIQPAELGDSAMYLCASSKGQGDEKLFFGSGTQLSVL.

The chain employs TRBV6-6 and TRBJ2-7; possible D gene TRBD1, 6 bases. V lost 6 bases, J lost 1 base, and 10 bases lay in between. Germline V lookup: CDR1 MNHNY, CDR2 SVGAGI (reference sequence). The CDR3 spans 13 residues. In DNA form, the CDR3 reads TGTGCCAGCAGGATCACAGGGTCCTACGAGCAGTACTTC. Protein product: CASRITGSYEQYF.

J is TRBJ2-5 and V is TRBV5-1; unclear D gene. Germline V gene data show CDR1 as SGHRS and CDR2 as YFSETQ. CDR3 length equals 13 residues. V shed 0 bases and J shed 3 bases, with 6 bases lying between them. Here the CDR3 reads CASSLVRKETQYF. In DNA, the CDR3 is TGCGCCAGCAGCTTGGTCAGGAAAGAGACCCAGTACTTC. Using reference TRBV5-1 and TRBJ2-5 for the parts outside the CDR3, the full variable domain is KAGVTQTPRYLIKTRGQQVTLSCSPISGHRSVSWYQQTPGQGLQFLFEYFSETQRNKGNFPGRFSGRQFSNSRSEMNVSTLELGDSALYLCASSLVRKETQYFGPGTRLLVL.

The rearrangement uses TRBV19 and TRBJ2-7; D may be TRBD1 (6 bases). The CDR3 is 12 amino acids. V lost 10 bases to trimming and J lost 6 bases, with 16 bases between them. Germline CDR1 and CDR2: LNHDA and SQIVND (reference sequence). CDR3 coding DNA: TGTGCCACTAGGGGCCAGGGGCTCGAGCAGTACTTC. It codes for CATRGQGLEQYF. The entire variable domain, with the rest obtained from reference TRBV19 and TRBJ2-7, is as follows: DGGITQSPKYLFRKEGQNVTLSCEQNLNHDAMYWYRQDPGQGLRLIYYSQIVNDFQKGDIAEGYSVSREKKESFPLTVTSAQKNPTAFYLCATRGQGLEQYFGPGTRLTVT.

This CDR3 is CASSLVSGYEQYF. In DNA, the CDR3 is TGTGCCAGCAGCTTAGTGTCGGGTTACGAGCAGTACTTC. The J gene is TRBJ2-7, the V gene TRBV7-9; D gene uncertain. In germline, CDR1 is SEHNR, CDR2 FQNEAQ (reference sequence). There are 13 residues in the CDR3. V dropped 1 base and J dropped 4 bases, with 8 bases sitting between them.

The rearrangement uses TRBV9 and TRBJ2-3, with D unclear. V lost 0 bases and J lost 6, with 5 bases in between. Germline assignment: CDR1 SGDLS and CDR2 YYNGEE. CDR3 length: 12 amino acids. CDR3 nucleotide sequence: TGTGCCAGCAGCGTAGGGCTGGATACGCAGTATTTT. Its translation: CASSVGLDTQYF.

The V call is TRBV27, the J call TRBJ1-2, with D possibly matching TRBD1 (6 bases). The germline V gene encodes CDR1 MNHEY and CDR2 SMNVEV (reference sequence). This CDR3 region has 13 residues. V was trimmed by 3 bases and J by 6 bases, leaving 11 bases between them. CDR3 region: CASSFGRDNGYTF. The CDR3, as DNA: TGTGCCAGCAGTTTCGGCAGGGACAATGGCTACACCTTC.

The CDR3 sequence: CASSLQGQGYEQYF. The CDR3 coding sequence is TGCGCCAGCAGCTTGCAGGGACAGGGCTACGAGCAGTACTTC. This rearrangement joins TRBV5-1 to TRBJ2-7, with 9 nucleotides matching TRBD1. This CDR3 comprises 14 residues. V shed 1 base, J shed 3 bases, and the junction held 2 bases outside the gene matches. Germline V lookup: CDR1 SGHRS, CDR2 YFSETQ.

The CDR3 spells CASSWVVTSGRVTDTQYF. The CDR3 DNA is TGCGCCAGCAGCTGGGTGGTCACTAGCGGGAGAGTCACAGATACGCAGTATTTT. The genes are TRBV5-1 and TRBJ2-3, with 11 bases fitting TRBD2. With 3 bases clipped from V and 2 bases from J, the junction kept 11 bases outside the gene matches. The V gene's germline CDR1 is SGHRS and CDR2 YFSETQ. This CDR3 is built from 18 residues.